This T cell receptor (beta chain) was identified in a study of blood T cells in healthy people across ages. Study as a whole: The template switching approach captured approximately one barcoded beta molecule for every two T cells. The study, taken as a whole, reports: Bulk PBMC profiling left naive and antigen-experienced comparisons inconclusive.

It was with a sample-barcoded 5' primer and a J-beta primer mix that a second PCR of roughly 7 to 12 cycles was run. Each cDNA was tagged by a template-switch adaptor containing 12 random nucleotides. All samples yielded 2.5 million or more CDR3-containing paired-end reads. TCRdb itself ran the 5' RACE reads through MiXCR, one entry per CDR3 protein. The repertoire holds over a million distinct CDR3 sequences, with around 55% as singletons. In the case of this clonotype: What it binds is unknown.

V was clipped by 6 bases and J by 4 bases, with 19 bases between them. The germline V gene encodes CDR1 MGHDK and CDR2 SYGVNS. The CDR3 contains 15 residues. The rearrangement uses TRBV25-1 and TRBJ2-7; the D gene is possibly TRBD2 (5 bases). Sequenced: blood. The clonotype was recovered from a man aged 18-30 years in good health. The chain's CDR3 is CASSPGTSSVYEQYF. In DNA form, the CDR3 reads TGTGCCAGCAGCCCTGGTACTAGTTCCGTATACGAGCAGTACTTC.